The 3 T cell receptor beta chains listed next were all sequenced from one sample in a study of blood T cells in healthy people across ages. PCR was performed a second time for about 6 to 12 cycles using a sample-barcoded 5' primer and a J-beta primer mix. TCRdb fed the 5' RACE reads into MiXCR, producing one record per CDR3 protein. The sample records 1.5 million to 2 million distinct CDR3 sequences, 28% being singletons. The sequencing sample was made of blood. The receptor set was obtained from a woman between 25 and 40 years old in good health.

This chain joins TRBV10-3 and TRBJ2-1; 10 bases align to TRBD2. CDR3 length: 15 residues. The ends lost 5 bases at V and 7 bases at J; junction bases unmatched: 8. Germline CDR1 reads ENHRY; CDR2 reads SYGVKD. CDR3 DNA sequence: TGTGCCATCAGTCAGAGCGGGAGGGCCTCAAATGAGCAGTTCTTC. This encodes CAISQSGRASNEQFF.

The chain links TRBV27 to TRBJ1-4; tentatively, D is TRBD1 (6 bases). In germline, CDR1 is MNHEY, CDR2 SMNVEV (reference sequence). V gave up 6 bases and J gave up 5 bases, with 13 bases separating them. This CDR3 has 14 residues. The CDR3 region has the DNA TGTGCCAGCAGATCTCAGGGGCCAAATGAAAAACTGTTTTTT. Amino acids: CASRSQGPNEKLFF.

This clonotype was seen many times. The chain has TRBV6-4 and TRBJ2-1; no reliable D call. The length of the CDR3 is 14 residues. Germline CDR1 reads MRHNA; CDR2 reads SNTAGT. The V end lost 8 bases, the J end lost 8 bases, and 19 bases lay between the germline ends. The CDR3 coding sequence is TGTGCCAGCGCCCCCGCCGAGAGCTCCGATGAGCAGTTCTTC. Translated, it gives CASAPAESSDEQFF.